The 28 T cell receptor beta chains given below trace back to one sample, sequenced in a study of T cell responses to AZD1222 COVID-19 vaccine. Repertoires were generated with immunoSEQ multiplex PCR, while TCRdb's copy carries only in-frame clones and drops some. Of about 85,000 clones listed, over 85% are singletons. Sequenced material: peripheral blood, taken on day 0 of AZD1222 vaccination. The receptors come from an adult in good health.

The V and J genes are TRBV12-3 or TRBV12-4 and TRBJ1-5; TRBD1 is a possible D gene (6 bases). The CDR3 consists of 11 residues. Between the trimmed V and J ends, which lost 5 bases and 13 bases, there was a span of 12 bases. CDR3 residues: CASSRGAGQHF. CDR3 sequence (DNA): TGTGCCAGCAGTAGGGGGGCCGGTCAGCATTTT.

The chain employs TRBV30 and TRBJ1-2, with D possibly TRBD1 on 5 matching bases. CDR1 is GTSNPN and CDR2 is SVGIG in the germline V gene (reference sequence). CDR3 length: 13 amino acids. This chain's CDR3 is CVVPRGANYGYTF. The CDR3 DNA is TGTGTCGTCCCACGGGGGGCTAACTATGGCTACACCTTC. Supplemented by reference TRBV30 and TRBJ1-2, the full variable domain reads SQTIHQWPATLVQPVGSPLSLECTVEGTSNPNLYWYRQAAGRGLQLLFYSVGIGQISSEVPQNLSASRPQDRQFILSSKKLLLSDSGFYLCVVPRGANYGYTFGSGTRLTVV.

This chain links TRBV12-5 with TRBJ2-7, with 7 bases matching TRBD1. Trimming at V came to 6 bases and at J to 9 bases, leaving 8 bases not matched to a gene. The length of the CDR3 is 12 residues. Germline CDR1 reads LGHNT; CDR2 reads FRNRAP. The CDR3 loop is CASGPDRAGQYF. The CDR3 coding sequence is TGTGCTAGTGGACCCGACAGGGCTGGGCAGTACTTC.

The chain joins TRBV4-3 to TRBJ1-6, with 8 nucleotides matching TRBD1. The CDR3 length is 15 residues. The J segment lost 10 bases and the V segment lost 4 bases, leaving 9 bases of the junction unmatched. CDR1 is LGHNA and CDR2 is YSLEER in the germline V gene. The CDR3 sequence is CASSLGQGVGSPLHF. The CDR3 DNA is TGCGCCAGCAGCCTAGGACAGGGAGTAGGATCACCCCTCCACTTT.

This chain uses TRBV7-9 with TRBJ1-1, with D possibly TRBD1 on 5 matching bases. This CDR3 comprises 13 residues. Germline CDR1 SEHNR, CDR2 FQNEAQ (reference sequence). V lost 5 bases and J 0 bases, leaving 7 bases between the germline ends. CDR3 region: CASSAGVNTEAFF. CDR3 DNA: TGTGCCAGCAGCGCGGGGGTGAACACTGAAGCTTTCTTT. Complete variable domain (other parts from reference TRBV7-9 and TRBJ1-1): DTGVSQNPRHKITKRGQNVTFRCDPISEHNRLYWYRQTLGQGPEFLTYFQNEAQLEKSRLLSDRFSAERPKGSFSTLEIQRTEQGDSAMYLCASSAGVNTEAFFGQGTRLTVV.

The chain is built from TRBV27 and TRBJ2-2; TRBD2 might be the D (6 bases). V was clipped by 7 bases and J by 6 bases, with 12 bases between them. The CDR3 extends over 13 amino acids. Germline lookup yields CDR1 MNHEY and CDR2 SMNVEV (reference sequence). CDR3 amino acids: CASKRAGPGELFF. In nucleotides, the CDR3 is TGTGCCAGCAAACGGGCGGGGCCCGGGGAGCTGTTTTTT.

The genes are TRBV19 and TRBJ2-5; unclear D gene. CDR3 length equals 14 residues. Germline CDR1 reads LNHDA; CDR2 reads SQIVND (reference sequence). V was pared by 7 bases and J by 5 bases, with 17 bases between. In nucleotides, the CDR3 is TGTGCCAGTACCATAGAGGCCAGCGCGGAGACCCAGTACTTC. This translates into CASTIEASAETQYF. Full variable domain (remainder filled in from reference TRBV19 and TRBJ2-5): DGGITQSPKYLFRKEGQNVTLSCEQNLNHDAMYWYRQDPGQGLRLIYYSQIVNDFQKGDIAEGYSVSREKKESFPLTVTSAQKNPTAFYLCASTIEASAETQYFGPGTRLLVL.

V is TRBV12-3 or TRBV12-4 and J is TRBJ2-1, with no clear D. The CDR3 has 11 residues. Trimming removed 4 bases at V and 8 bases at J, with 6 bases between. The CDR3 reads CASSSRYEQFF. Written as DNA, the CDR3 is TGTGCCAGCAGTTCGAGGTATGAGCAGTTCTTC.

Written as DNA, the CDR3 is TGCAGCGTCGGTCGGCTCGGTGGCTACACCTTC. This codes for CSVGRLGGYTF. V gene TRBV29-1 combines with J gene TRBJ1-2, with no clear D. This CDR3 has 11 residues. The V end lost 6 bases, the J end lost 7 bases, and 12 bases lay between the germline ends. Germline V gene lookup returns CDR1 SQVTM and CDR2 ANQGSEA.

The chain is built from TRBV29-1 and TRBJ1-1; 7 nucleotides line up with TRBD1. The CDR3 is 14 amino acids. Germline V gene data show CDR1 as SQVTM and CDR2 as ANQGSEA. V dropped 5 bases and J dropped 2; count of bases not matched to a gene: 8. The CDR3 sequence is CSVLGQTLNTEAFF. DNA of the CDR3: TGCAGCGTTCTGGGACAGACCTTAAACACTGAAGCTTTCTTT. Full variable domain (remainder filled in from reference TRBV29-1 and TRBJ1-1): SAVISQKPSRDICQRGTSLTIQCQVDSQVTMMFWYRQQPGQSLTLIATANQGSEATYESGFVIDKFPISRPNLTFSTLTVSNMSPEDSSIYLCSVLGQTLNTEAFFGQGTRLTVV.

The chain has TRBV30 and TRBJ1-5; TRBD1 aligns across 9 bases. Germline assignment: CDR1 GTSNPN and CDR2 SVGIG (reference sequence). J gave up 7 bases and V 0 bases, and 7 bases lay outside the gene matches. CDR3 size: 15 residues. CDR3 nucleotides: TGTGCCTGGAGTGTACGGGGACAGGGAGTACAGCCCCAGCATTTT. The encoded protein is CAWSVRGQGVQPQHF.

The V and J genes are TRBV30 and TRBJ2-2; D gene ambiguous. In germline, CDR1 is GTSNPN, CDR2 SVGIG (reference sequence). The length of the CDR3 is 17 residues. V was cut by 2 bases and J by 4 bases, with 20 bases left in between. CDR3 sequence: CAWSPEVGFFVTGELFF. The CDR3 DNA reads TGTGCCTGGAGTCCCGAGGTCGGCTTCTTCGTCACCGGGGAGCTGTTTTTT.

The V gene is TRBV5-1, the J gene TRBJ2-2; no clear D gene. V was clipped by 2 bases and J by 0 bases, with 8 bases between them. This CDR3 has 15 residues. Germline loops: CDR1 SGHRS, CDR2 YFSETQ. The CDR3 nucleotides are TGCGCCAGCAGCTTACGTATCCCGAACACCGGGGAGCTGTTTTTT. This codes for CASSLRIPNTGELFF.

The chain joins TRBV3-1 (or the pseudogene TRBV3-2) to TRBJ2-7; tentatively, D is TRBD2 (5 bases). The CDR3 is 11 residues long. V lost 8 bases and J 0 bases, leaving 5 bases between the germline ends. The germline CDR1 and CDR2 sequences are LGHDT and YNNKEL (reference sequence). The CDR3: CASGSSYEQYF. In DNA form, the CDR3 reads TGTGCCAGCGGGAGCTCCTACGAGCAGTACTTC.

This rearrangement joins TRBV7-2 to TRBJ2-1; 8 bases map to TRBD1. Germline values: CDR1 SGHTA, CDR2 FQGNSA. This CDR3 has 16 residues. Trimming removed 0 bases from V and 8 bases from J; junction bases left unmatched: 9. The CDR3 coding sequence is TGTGCCAGCAGCTTAGCCGCGACAGGGGCTAGTTATGAGCAGTTCTTC. Translation gives CASSLAATGASYEQFF.

On this clone itself: An end of the junction does not agree with germline; a read error may underlie this. The genes are TRBV6-5 and TRBJ2-2, with a possible D match to TRBD1 (5 bases). The CDR3 spans 14 residues. Per the germline V gene, CDR1 is MNHEY and CDR2 is SVGAGI. CDR3 protein: CASRRPGNSGELFF. The CDR3 bases are TGTGCCAGCAGAAGACCAGGGAACTCCGGGGAGCTGTTTTTT.

The chain has TRBV6-1 and TRBJ2-7; weak D call: TRBD2 (5 bases). CDR1 and CDR2 (germline): MNHNS, SASEGT. Deletions cut 10 bases from V and 2 bases from J, with 9 bases between. The CDR3 extends over 11 amino acids. This chain's CDR3 is CATGVAYEQYF. CDR3 coding DNA: TGTGCCACCGGGGTGGCCTACGAGCAGTACTTC.

The gene calls are TRBV7-8 and TRBJ2-7; D unclear. Trimming cost V 2 bases and J 4 bases, with 12 bases left between them. The CDR3 totals 14 residues. The germline CDR1 and CDR2 sequences are SGHVS and FQNEAQ. The CDR3 region has the DNA TGTGCCAGCAGCTTACCGACACCAACTTACGAGCAGTACTTC. Amino acid sequence: CASSLPTPTYEQYF.

This clone was seen a handful of times. The chain has TRBV29-1 and TRBJ1-2, with D possibly matching TRBD1 (5 bases). Per germline, CDR1 SQVTM and CDR2 ANQGSEA. The CDR3 runs to 10 residues. Trimming removed 6 bases at V and 8 bases at J, with 10 bases between. The CDR3 region is CSVLWDGYTF. CDR3 coding DNA: TGCAGCGTCCTTTGGGACGGCTACACCTTC.

V is TRBV3-1 (or the pseudogene TRBV3-2) and J is TRBJ2-2; a possible D gene is TRBD2 (5 bases). This CDR3 contains 13 residues. Germline-derived CDR1 and CDR2 are LGHDT and YNNKEL (reference sequence). V was trimmed by 2 bases and J by 4 bases, leaving 5 bases between them. The CDR3: CASSQRGTGELFF. CDR3 nucleotides: TGTGCCAGCAGCCAACGGGGCACCGGGGAGCTGTTTTTT.

This chain uses TRBV24-1 with TRBJ2-1; 8 bases align to TRBD2. CDR1 KGHDR and CDR2 SFDVKD come from the germline V gene. The CDR3 has 14 amino acids. Trimming cost V 3 bases and J 5 bases; bases outside gene matches: 2. The CDR3 DNA reads TGTGCCACCAGTGATGGGACTAGACACAATGAGCAGTTCTTC. Encoded protein: CATSDGTRHNEQFF.

In this sample, this clone turned up a few times. The V call is TRBV2, the J call TRBJ1-5, with TRBD1 as a possible D gene (6 bases). This CDR3 has 16 amino acids. Germline CDR1 is SNHLY and CDR2 is FYNNEI. The V end lost 6 bases, the J end lost 0 bases, and 15 bases lay between the germline ends. The CDR3 region is CASRGAQGSSNQPQHF. The CDR3 DNA follows: TGTGCCAGCAGAGGAGCACAGGGAAGTAGCAATCAGCCCCAGCATTTT.

The CDR3 region has the DNA TGTGCCAGCAGCCGGGGGTCTAGCGCTAACACTGAAGCTTTCTTT. It specifies CASSRGSSANTEAFF. The V call is TRBV11-3, the J call TRBJ1-1; a possible D gene is TRBD1 (5 bases). Germline V gene sequence: CDR1 SGHNT, CDR2 YENEEA. V gave up 5 bases and J gave up 2 bases, with 15 bases separating them. This CDR3 has 15 residues.

This chain uses TRBV7-9 with TRBJ1-6; D unresolved. CDR3 length: 15 amino acids. The germline CDR1 and CDR2 sequences are SEHNR and FQNEAQ (reference sequence). V shed 0 bases and J shed 11 bases, with 14 bases lying between them. Here the CDR3 reads CASSLAGASGTPLHF. The CDR3 DNA reads TGTGCCAGCAGCTTAGCGGGAGCAAGCGGAACACCCCTCCACTTT.

The gene calls are TRBV18 and TRBJ1-5, with 8 positions matching TRBD1. The CDR3 length is 14 residues. CDR1 KGHSH and CDR2 LQKENI come from the germline V gene. V dropped 3 bases and J dropped 6; count of bases not matched to a gene: 4. The CDR3 region has the DNA TGTGCCAGCTCACCCGTTGACAGGGGTCAGCCCCAGCATTTT. Translated: CASSPVDRGQPQHF.

The genes are TRBV6-5 and TRBJ1-1; TRBD1 might be the D (5 bases). Germline-derived CDR1 and CDR2 are MNHEY and SVGAGI. This CDR3 region has 13 residues. Trimming took 6 bases from V and 2 from J, leaving 10 bases between them. The CDR3: CASSRTSNTEAFF. In nucleotides, the CDR3 is TGTGCCAGCAGCCGGACATCTAACACTGAAGCTTTCTTT.

The chain couples TRBV5-1 to TRBJ2-7; TRBD1 aligns across 7 bases. Trimming at V came to 4 bases and at J to 5 bases, leaving 3 bases not matched to a gene. Germline V CDR1 and CDR2: SGHRS, YFSETQ. The CDR3 has 12 amino acids. CDR3 sequence (DNA): TGCGCCAGCAGCCAAACAGGGGACGAGCAGTACTTC. This translates into CASSQTGDEQYF.

In its sample, this clone was seen once. The gene calls are TRBV4-1 and TRBJ1-5, with unresolved D. This CDR3 is 14 amino acids long. V was cut by 1 base and J by 6 bases, with 10 bases left in between. From germline, CDR1 is MGHRA and CDR2 YSYEKL. CDR3 loop: CASSQGSVVQPQHF. CDR3 coding DNA: TGCGCCAGCAGCCAAGGGAGCGTGGTTCAGCCCCAGCATTTT.